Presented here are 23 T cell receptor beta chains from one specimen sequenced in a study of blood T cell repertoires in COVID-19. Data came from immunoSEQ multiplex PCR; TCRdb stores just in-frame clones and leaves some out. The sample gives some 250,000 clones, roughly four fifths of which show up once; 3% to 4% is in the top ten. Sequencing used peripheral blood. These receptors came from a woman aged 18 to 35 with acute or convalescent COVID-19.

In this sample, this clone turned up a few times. The CDR3 loop reads CASSLSGKSNSPLHF. As DNA, the CDR3 is TGTGCCAGCAGTTTGTCAGGGAAAAGTAATTCACCCCTCCACTTT. The chain links TRBV28 to TRBJ1-6; D may be TRBD1 (5 bases). The V and J ends lost 3 bases and 6 bases respectively, with 12 bases between them. The CDR3 spans 15 residues. Germline V CDR1 and CDR2: MDHEN, SYDVKM.

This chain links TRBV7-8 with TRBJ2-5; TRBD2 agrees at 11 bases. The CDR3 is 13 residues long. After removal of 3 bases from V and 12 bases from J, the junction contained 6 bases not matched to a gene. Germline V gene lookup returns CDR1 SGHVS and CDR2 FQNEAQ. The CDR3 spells CASSFGGLAEEYF. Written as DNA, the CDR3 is TGTGCCAGCAGCTTTGGGGGACTAGCGGAAGAGTACTTC. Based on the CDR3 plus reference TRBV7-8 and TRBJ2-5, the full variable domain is GAGVSQSPRYKVAKRGQDVALRCDPISGHVSLFWYQQALGQGPEFLTYFQNEAQLDKSGLPSDRFFAERPEGSVSTLKIQRTQQEDSAVYLCASSFGGLAEEYFGPGTRLLVL.

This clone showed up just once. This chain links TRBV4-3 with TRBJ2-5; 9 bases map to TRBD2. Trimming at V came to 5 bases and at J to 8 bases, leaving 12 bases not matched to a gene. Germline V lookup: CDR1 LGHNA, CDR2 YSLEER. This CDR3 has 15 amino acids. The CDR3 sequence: CASSDGTSPRVTQYF. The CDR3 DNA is TGCGCCAGCAGCGACGGGACTAGCCCCCGGGTTACCCAGTACTTC.

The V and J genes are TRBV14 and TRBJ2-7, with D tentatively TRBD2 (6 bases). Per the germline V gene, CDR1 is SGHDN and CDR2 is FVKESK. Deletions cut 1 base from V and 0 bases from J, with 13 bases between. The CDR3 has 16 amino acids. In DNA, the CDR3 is TGTGCCAGCAGCCAAGGAATTCACGGGAGCTCCTACGAGCAGTACTTC. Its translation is CASSQGIHGSSYEQYF.

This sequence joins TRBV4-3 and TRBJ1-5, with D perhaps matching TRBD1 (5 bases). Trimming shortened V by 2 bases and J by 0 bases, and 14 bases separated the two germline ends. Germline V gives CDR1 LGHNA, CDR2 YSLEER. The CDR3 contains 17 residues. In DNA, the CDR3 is TGCGCCAGCAGCCAAAATCCGGGGGTCGGTAGCAATCAGCCCCAGCATTTT. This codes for CASSQNPGVGSNQPQHF.

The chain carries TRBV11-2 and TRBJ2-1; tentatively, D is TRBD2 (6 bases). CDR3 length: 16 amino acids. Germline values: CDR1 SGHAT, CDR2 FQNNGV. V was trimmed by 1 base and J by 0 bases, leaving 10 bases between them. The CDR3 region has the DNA TGTGCCAGCAGCTTAGGGCGGGATATCTCCTACAATGAGCAGTTCTTC. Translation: CASSLGRDISYNEQFF.

The CDR3 is CASSLRNTEAFF. The CDR3 bases are TGTGCCAGCAGTTTGAGGAACACTGAAGCTTTCTTT. The chain uses TRBV28 and TRBJ1-1; D remains unclear. Germline CDR1 MDHEN, CDR2 SYDVKM. The CDR3 extends over 12 amino acids. The germline V and J ends were trimmed by 3 bases and 1 base, with 3 bases remaining between them.

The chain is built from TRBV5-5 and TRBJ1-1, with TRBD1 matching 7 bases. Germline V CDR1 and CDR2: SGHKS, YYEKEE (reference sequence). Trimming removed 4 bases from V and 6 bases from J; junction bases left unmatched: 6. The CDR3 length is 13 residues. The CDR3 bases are TGTGCCAGCAGCGCTGGGACAGCCCCTGAAGCTTTCTTT. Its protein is CASSAGTAPEAFF.

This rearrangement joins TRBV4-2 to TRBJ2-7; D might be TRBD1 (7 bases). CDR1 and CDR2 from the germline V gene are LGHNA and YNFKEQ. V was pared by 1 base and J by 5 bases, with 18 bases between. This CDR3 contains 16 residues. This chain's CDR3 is CASSQAPRGVLNEQYF. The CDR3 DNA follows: TGTGCCAGCAGCCAAGCCCCCAGGGGGGTTCTCAACGAGCAGTACTTC.

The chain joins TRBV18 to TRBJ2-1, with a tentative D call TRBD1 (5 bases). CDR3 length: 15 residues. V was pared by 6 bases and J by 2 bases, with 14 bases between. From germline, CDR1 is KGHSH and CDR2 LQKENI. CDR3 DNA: TGTGCCAGCTCGCCCCCTCAGACAGCCTACAATGAGCAGTTCTTC. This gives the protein CASSPPQTAYNEQFF.

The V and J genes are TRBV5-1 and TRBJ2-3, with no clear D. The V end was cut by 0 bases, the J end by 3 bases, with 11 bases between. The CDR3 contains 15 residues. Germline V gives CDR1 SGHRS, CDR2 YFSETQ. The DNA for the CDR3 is TGCGCCAGCAGCTTGGATGGCTCCCCGACAGATACGCAGTATTTT. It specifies CASSLDGSPTDTQYF.

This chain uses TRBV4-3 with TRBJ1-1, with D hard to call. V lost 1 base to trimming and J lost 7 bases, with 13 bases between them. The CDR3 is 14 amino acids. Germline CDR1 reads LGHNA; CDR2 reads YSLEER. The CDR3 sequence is CASSQVFSAGEAFF. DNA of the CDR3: TGCGCCAGCAGCCAAGTCTTCTCGGCGGGTGAAGCTTTCTTT.

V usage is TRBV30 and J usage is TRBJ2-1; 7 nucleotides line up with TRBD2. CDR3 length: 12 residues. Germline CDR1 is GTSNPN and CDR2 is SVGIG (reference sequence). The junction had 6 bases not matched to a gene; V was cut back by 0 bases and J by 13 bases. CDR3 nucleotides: TGTGCCTGGAGTGTACGGGGGAGGGCTCAGTTCTTC. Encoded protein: CAWSVRGRAQFF. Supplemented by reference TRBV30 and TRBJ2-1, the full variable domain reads SQTIHQWPATLVQPVGSPLSLECTVEGTSNPNLYWYRQAAGRGLQLLFYSVGIGQISSEVPQNLSASRPQDRQFILSSKKLLLSDSGFYLCAWSVRGRAQFFGPGTRLTVL.

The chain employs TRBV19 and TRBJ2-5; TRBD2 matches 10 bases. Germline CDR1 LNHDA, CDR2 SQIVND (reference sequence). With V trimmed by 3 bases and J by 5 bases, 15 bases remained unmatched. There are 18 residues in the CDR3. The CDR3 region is CASSMSVGLAGVGETQYF. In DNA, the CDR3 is TGTGCCAGTAGTATGTCAGTGGGGCTAGCGGGAGTTGGGGAGACCCAGTACTTC.

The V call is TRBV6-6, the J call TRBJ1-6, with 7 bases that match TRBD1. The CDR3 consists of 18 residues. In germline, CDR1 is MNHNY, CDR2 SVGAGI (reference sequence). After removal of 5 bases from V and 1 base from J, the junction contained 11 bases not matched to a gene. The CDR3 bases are TGTGCCAGCAGTCAAACAGGGGTCCTCCGATCCTATAATTCACCCCTCCACTTT. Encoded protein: CASSQTGVLRSYNSPLHF.

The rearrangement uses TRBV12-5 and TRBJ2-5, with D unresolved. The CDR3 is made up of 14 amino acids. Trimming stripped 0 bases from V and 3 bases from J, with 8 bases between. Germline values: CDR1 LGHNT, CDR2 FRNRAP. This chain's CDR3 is CASGLVPNEETQYF. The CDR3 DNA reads TGTGCTAGTGGTTTGGTACCTAACGAAGAGACCCAGTACTTC. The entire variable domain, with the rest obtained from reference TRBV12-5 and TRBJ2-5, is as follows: DARVTQTPRHKVTEMGQEVTMRCQPILGHNTVFWYRQTMMQGLELLAYFRNRAPLDDSGMPKDRFSAEMPDATLATLKIQPSEPRDSAVYFCASGLVPNEETQYFGPGTRLLVL.

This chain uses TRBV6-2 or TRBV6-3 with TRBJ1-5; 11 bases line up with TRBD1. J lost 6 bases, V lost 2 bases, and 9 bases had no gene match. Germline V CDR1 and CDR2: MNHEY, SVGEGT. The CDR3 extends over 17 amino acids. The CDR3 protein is CASSYAFGQGAGQPQHF. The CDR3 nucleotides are TGTGCCAGCAGTTACGCATTCGGACAGGGGGCCGGTCAGCCCCAGCATTTT.

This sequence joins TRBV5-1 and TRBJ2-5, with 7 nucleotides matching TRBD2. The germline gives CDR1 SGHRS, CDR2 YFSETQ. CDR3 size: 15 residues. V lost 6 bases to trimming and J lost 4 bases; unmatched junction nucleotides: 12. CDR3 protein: CASKSGEGFPETQYF. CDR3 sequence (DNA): TGCGCCAGCAAATCGGGGGAGGGCTTCCCAGAGACCCAGTACTTC.

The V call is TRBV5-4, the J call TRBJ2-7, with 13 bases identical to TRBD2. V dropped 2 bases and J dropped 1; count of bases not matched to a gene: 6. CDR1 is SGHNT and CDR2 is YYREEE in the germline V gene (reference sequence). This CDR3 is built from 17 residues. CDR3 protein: CASSLGLAGVRSYEQYF. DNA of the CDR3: TGTGCCAGCAGCTTAGGACTAGCGGGAGTAAGGTCCTACGAGCAGTACTTC.

In nucleotides, the CDR3 is TGTGCCAGCAGCTTGTTGCGGGGGCGCACTGAAGCTTTCTTT. Encoded protein: CASSLLRGRTEAFF. The chain couples TRBV5-6 to TRBJ1-1, with D possibly matching TRBD1 (6 bases). Germline V gene data show CDR1 as SGHDT and CDR2 as YYEEEE. The germline V and J ends were trimmed by 1 base and 4 bases, with 11 bases remaining between them. The length of the CDR3 is 14 residues.

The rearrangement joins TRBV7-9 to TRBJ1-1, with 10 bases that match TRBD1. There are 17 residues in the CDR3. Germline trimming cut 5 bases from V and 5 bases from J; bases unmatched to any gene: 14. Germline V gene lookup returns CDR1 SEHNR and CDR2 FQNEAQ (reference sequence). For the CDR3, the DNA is TGTGCCAGCAGCCGAAATTTAGGGGACAGGGGACGGACTGAAGCTTTCTTT. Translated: CASSRNLGDRGRTEAFF.

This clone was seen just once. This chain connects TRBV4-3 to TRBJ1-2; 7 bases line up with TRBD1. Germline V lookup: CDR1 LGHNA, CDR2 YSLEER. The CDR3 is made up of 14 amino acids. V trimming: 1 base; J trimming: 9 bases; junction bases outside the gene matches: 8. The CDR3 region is CASSQGQGVVSYTF. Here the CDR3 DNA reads TGCGCCAGCAGCCAAGGTCAGGGGGTGGTAAGCTACACCTTC.

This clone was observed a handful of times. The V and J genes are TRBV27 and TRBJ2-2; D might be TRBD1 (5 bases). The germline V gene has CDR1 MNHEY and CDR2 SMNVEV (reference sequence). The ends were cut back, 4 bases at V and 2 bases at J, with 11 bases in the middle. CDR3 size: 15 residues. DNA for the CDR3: TGTGCCAGCAGTTCGGTTAGGGGTAACACCGGGGAGCTGTTTTTT. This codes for CASSSVRGNTGELFF.